These T cell receptor beta chains were read from a single sample in a study of blood T cells in healthy people across ages. TCRdb independently ran MiXCR on the 5' RACE reads; one entry per CDR3 protein. Among about 1.6 million distinct CDR3 sequences listed, approximately 32% were seen once. Specimen: blood. The receptors were gathered from a woman aged 30 to 39 in good health. CDR3s include the opening cysteine and the closing phenylalanine or tryptophan. The D gene is left open where the match is weak. Clone size is shown for a subset of rows, as once, few, many or a class of expanded clone.

abundance,d_gene,v_gene,j_gene,CDR3nt,CDR3aa
NA,NA,TRBV7-9,TRBJ2-5,TGTGCCAGCAGCACAAGTCGGACAAAAGAGACCCAGTACTTC,CASSTSRTKETQYF
few,NA,TRBV6-2/TRBV6-3,TRBJ2-7,TGTGCCAGCAGGGCTTCAGGCGAGCAGTACTTC,CASRASGEQYF
NA,TRBD1,TRBV20-1,TRBJ1-2,TGCAGTGCTAGGGGGGGACAGGGGCATCCTCGTGGCTACACCTTC,CSARGGQGHPRGYTF
few,TRBD1,TRBV2,TRBJ2-5,TGTGCCAGCAGTATGGGACAGAAGAACCAAGAGACCCAGTACTTC,CASSMGQKNQETQYF
few,NA,TRBV29-1,TRBJ2-1,TGCAGCGTTGAGGGGTCAGATGAATCCTACAATGGGCAGTTCTTC,CSVEGSDESYNGQFF
few,NA,TRBV6-1,TRBJ2-7,TGTGCCAGCAGTGAACGGAGTAGATTCACCGAGCAGTACTTC,CASSERSRFTEQYF
many,NA,TRBV6-6,TRBJ2-7,TGTGCCAGCAGTCCAGGGGTTGGGCAGTACTTC,CASSPGVGQYF
once,TRBD2,TRBV6-5,TRBJ2-7,TGTGCCAGCAGTTACTCGAGCGGGACGGTCTCCTACGAGCAGTACTTC,CASSYSSGTVSYEQYF
few,NA,TRBV7-8,TRBJ2-4,TGTGCCAGCAGCCCTAGACAGGGAGGAGACATTCAGTACTTC,CASSPRQGGDIQYF
NA,TRBD1,TRBV4-1,TRBJ1-4,TGCGCCAGCAGCCAAGTCCCAGGGGGGACCGATGAAAAACTGTTTTTT,CASSQVPGGTDEKLFF
few,NA,TRBV27,TRBJ2-1,TGTGCCAGCAGTTTAAAGAGTGGACAGTCCTACAATGAGCAGTTCTTC,CASSLKSGQSYNEQFF
many,NA,TRBV20-1,TRBJ2-5,TGCAGTGCTAGAGATGGGCAGGGTCAAGAGACCCAGTACTTC,CSARDGQGQETQYF
once,NA,TRBV6-2/TRBV6-3,TRBJ1-2,TGTGCCAGCAGTCCCAGGGGTGGGCGCTATGGCTACACCTTC,CASSPRGGRYGYTF
NA,TRBD1,TRBV7-9,TRBJ1-5,TGTGCCAGCAGCCCGCAGGGGGCTGGCAATCAGCCCCGGCATTTT,CASSPQGAGNQPRHF
NA,NA,TRBV6-1,TRBJ1-2,TGTGCCAGCAGTGAAGGGCTGACAGAGAACTATGGCTACACCTTC,CASSEGLTENYGYTF
NA,TRBD1,TRBV20-1,TRBJ1-5,TGCAGTGCTAAGAGCTCAGGGGGCGGAGGTCAGCCCCAGCATTTT,CSAKSSGGGGQPQHF
few,TRBD2,TRBV7-3,TRBJ2-1,TGTGCCAGTAGCCCTATCCTAGCGGGGGGTATGAGCTCCTACAATGAGCAGTTCTTC,CASSPILAGGMSSYNEQFF
few,TRBD2,TRBV27,TRBJ2-5,TGTGCCAGCAGCCCCCAAGGACTAGCGGGGCCTGCTCGGCGAGAGACCCAGTACTTC,CASSPQGLAGPARRETQYF
NA,TRBD2,TRBV4-1,TRBJ2-7,TGCGCCAGCAGCCAGGGGAGCGGGAATCGCCGGGGCGAGCAGTACTTC,CASSQGSGNRRGEQYF
NA,TRBD2,TRBV20-1,TRBJ2-1,TGCAGTGCTTTTATTCCCAGGACTAGCGGGTCCTACAATGAGCAGTTCTTC,CSAFIPRTSGSYNEQFF
NA,NA,TRBV5-6,TRBJ2-7,TGTGCCAGCAGCTTCTCCCGGACACCGACCAACGAGCAGTACTTC,CASSFSRTPTNEQYF
many,NA,TRBV29-1,TRBJ2-1,TGCAGCGTTGTGGGTGGGGGCAATGAGCAGTTCTTC,CSVVGGGNEQFF
many,NA,TRBV5-1,TRBJ2-7,TGCGCCAGCAGCCCCCGCCAGGGCGCAGGCTACGAGCAGTACTTC,CASSPRQGAGYEQYF
NA,NA,TRBV7-2,TRBJ1-3,TGTGCCAGCAGCTTACCCAGGTCTGGAAACACCATATATTTT,CASSLPRSGNTIYF
many,NA,TRBV9,TRBJ2-3,TGTGCCAGCAGCGTAGGAACAGGGTACACAGATACGCAGTATTTT,CASSVGTGYTDTQYF
few,TRBD1,TRBV27,TRBJ2-5,TGTGCCAGCAGTTCCGTCGGGGACAGGGGTGCAAGAGAGACCCAGTACTTC,CASSSVGDRGARETQYF
NA,NA,TRBV29-1,TRBJ1-1,TGCAGCGCTTCCGAACAGGGGAACACTGAAGCTTTCTTT,CSASEQGNTEAFF
few,NA,TRBV12-3/TRBV12-4,TRBJ2-1,TGTGCCAGCACCCCTTCAGGGGTCGCCTGGCATGAGCAGTTCTTC,CASTPSGVAWHEQFF
NA,TRBD1,TRBV11-2,TRBJ1-2,TGTGCCAGCAGCGCACCGGGACAGGTTCTTGGCTACACCTTC,CASSAPGQVLGYTF
NA,NA,TRBV20-1,TRBJ2-5,TGCAGTGCTTCACTAGGGCCATTCTCCTATCGGGAGACCCAGTACTTC,CSASLGPFSYRETQYF
NA,TRBD2,TRBV20-1,TRBJ2-2,TGCAGTGCTAGACATGACGGACTAGCGCCCCGGGACACCGGGGAGCTGTTTTTT,CSARHDGLAPRDTGELFF
few,TRBD2,TRBV7-6,TRBJ2-7,TGTGCCAGCAGCCGTACTAGCGAGATCAGCGAGCAGTACTTC,CASSRTSEISEQYF
NA,NA,TRBV4-1,TRBJ2-7,TGCGCCAGCAGCCCTACAGGGATACATAACGAGCAGTACTTC,CASSPTGIHNEQYF
NA,NA,TRBV20-1,TRBJ1-1,TGCAGTGCTAGGGCCCTCTTTGAGACGTTCGGGGAATACACTGAAGCTTTCTTT,CSARALFETFGEYTEAFF
NA,NA,TRBV7-9,TRBJ2-7,TGTGCCGGCAGCCCTGACGGAGGTATCCACGAGCAGTACTTC,CAGSPDGGIHEQYF
NA,NA,TRBV29-1,TRBJ2-2,TGCAGCGTTGAATGGGGGACTGGCGGACCAGAACGAACCGGGGAGCTGTTTTTT,CSVEWGTGGPERTGELFF
NA,NA,TRBV6-6,TRBJ2-2,TGTGCCAGCAGTTACTCACAGGGAGGGGCCGGGGAGCTGTTTTTT,CASSYSQGGAGELFF
few,NA,TRBV20-1,TRBJ1-2,TGCAGTGCTCCCGGCGAACAGGGCGATTATGGCTACACCTTC,CSAPGEQGDYGYTF
few,TRBD1,TRBV20-1,TRBJ1-2,TGCAGTGCTAGAGATTCCGTAATGGGGACAGATTATGGCTACACCTTC,CSARDSVMGTDYGYTF
NA,NA,TRBV7-3,TRBJ2-5,TGTGCCAGCAGCTTAACTGGAATCTCTGGCGAGCGGTACTTC,CASSLTGISGERYF
few,NA,TRBV6-1,TRBJ2-4,TGTGCCGTACGGACTTTAGCCAAAAACATTCAGTACTTC,CAVRTLAKNIQYF